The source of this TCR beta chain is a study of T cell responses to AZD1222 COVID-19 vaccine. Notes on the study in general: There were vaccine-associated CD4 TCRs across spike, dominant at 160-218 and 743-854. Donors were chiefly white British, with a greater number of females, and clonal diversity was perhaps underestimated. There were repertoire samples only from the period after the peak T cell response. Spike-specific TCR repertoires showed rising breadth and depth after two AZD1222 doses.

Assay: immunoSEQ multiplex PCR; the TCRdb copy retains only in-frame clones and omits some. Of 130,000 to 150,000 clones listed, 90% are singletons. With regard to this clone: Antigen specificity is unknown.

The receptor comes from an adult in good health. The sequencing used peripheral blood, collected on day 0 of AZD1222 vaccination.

CDR3 nucleotide sequence: TGTGCCAGCCGACAGGGTTTGGGAAACACCATATATTTT. Its translation: CASRQGLGNTIYF. This chain uses TRBV6-6 with TRBJ1-3, with 7 bases that match TRBD1. Germline trimming cut 8 bases from V and 4 bases from J; bases unmatched to any gene: 5. The CDR3 extends over 13 amino acids. From germline, CDR1 is MNHNY and CDR2 SVGAGI (reference sequence).